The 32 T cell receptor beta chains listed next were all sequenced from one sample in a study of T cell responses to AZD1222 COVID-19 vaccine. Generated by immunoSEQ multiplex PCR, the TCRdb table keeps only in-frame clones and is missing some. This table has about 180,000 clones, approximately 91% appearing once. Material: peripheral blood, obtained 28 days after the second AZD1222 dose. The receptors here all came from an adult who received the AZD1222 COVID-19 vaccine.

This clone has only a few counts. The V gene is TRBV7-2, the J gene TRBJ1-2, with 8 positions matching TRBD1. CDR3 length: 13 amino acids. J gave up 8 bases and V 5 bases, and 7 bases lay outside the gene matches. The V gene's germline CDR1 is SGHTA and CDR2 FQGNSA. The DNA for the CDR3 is TGTGCCAGCAGCGCGGGACAGGAGGGCGGCTACACCTTC. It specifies CASSAGQEGGYTF.

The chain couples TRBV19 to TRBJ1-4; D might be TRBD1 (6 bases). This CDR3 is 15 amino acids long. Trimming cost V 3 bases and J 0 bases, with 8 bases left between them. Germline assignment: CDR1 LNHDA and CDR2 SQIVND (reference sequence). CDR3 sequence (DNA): TGTGCCAGTAGTATTAGGGGGGCAACTAATGAAAAACTGTTTTTT. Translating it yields CASSIRGATNEKLFF. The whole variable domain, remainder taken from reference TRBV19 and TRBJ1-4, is DGGITQSPKYLFRKEGQNVTLSCEQNLNHDAMYWYRQDPGQGLRLIYYSQIVNDFQKGDIAEGYSVSREKKESFPLTVTSAQKNPTAFYLCASSIRGATNEKLFFGSGTQLSVL.

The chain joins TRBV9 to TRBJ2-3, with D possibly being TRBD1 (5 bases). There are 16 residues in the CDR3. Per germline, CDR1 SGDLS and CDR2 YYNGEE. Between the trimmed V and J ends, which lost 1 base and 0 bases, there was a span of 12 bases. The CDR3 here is CASSVRDSPSTDTQYF. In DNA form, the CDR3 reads TGTGCCAGCAGCGTAAGAGACAGTCCTAGCACAGATACGCAGTATTTT.

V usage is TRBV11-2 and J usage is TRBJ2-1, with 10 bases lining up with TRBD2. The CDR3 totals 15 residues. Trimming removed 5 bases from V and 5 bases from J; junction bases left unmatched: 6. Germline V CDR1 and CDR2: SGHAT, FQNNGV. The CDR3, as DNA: TGTGCCAGCAGCGATAGCGGGGGGTGGGACAATGAGCAGTTCTTC. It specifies CASSDSGGWDNEQFF. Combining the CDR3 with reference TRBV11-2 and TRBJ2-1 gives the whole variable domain EAGVAQSPRYKIIEKRQSVAFWCNPISGHATLYWYQQILGQGPKLLIQFQNNGVVDDSQLPKDRFSAERLKGVDSTLKIQPAKLEDSAVYLCASSDSGGWDNEQFFGPGTRLTVL.

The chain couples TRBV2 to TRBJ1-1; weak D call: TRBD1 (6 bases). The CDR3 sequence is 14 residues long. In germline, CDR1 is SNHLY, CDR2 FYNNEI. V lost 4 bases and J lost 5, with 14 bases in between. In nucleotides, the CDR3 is TGTGCCAGCAGTGGACAGTCCAGGGGAACTGAAGCTTTCTTT. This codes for CASSGQSRGTEAFF.

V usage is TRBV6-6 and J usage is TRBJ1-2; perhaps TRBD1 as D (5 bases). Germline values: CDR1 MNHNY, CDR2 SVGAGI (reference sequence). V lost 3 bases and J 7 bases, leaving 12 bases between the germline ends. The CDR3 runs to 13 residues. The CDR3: CASSYIVGVGYTF. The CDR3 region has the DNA TGTGCCAGCAGTTATATCGTGGGGGTTGGCTACACCTTC.

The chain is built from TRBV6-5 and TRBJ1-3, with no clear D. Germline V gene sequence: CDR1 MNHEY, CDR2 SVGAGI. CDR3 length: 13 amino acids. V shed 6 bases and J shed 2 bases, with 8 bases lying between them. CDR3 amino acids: CASRRDTGNTIYF. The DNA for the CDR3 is TGTGCCAGCAGGAGGGATACTGGAAACACCATATATTTT.

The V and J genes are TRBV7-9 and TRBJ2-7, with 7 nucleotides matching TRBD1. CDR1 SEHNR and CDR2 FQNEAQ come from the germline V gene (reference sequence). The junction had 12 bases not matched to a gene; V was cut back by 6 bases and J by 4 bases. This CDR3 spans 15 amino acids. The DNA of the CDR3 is TGTGCCAGCAGACACGACAGGGATGGGCCTTACGAGCAGTACTTC. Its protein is CASRHDRDGPYEQYF.

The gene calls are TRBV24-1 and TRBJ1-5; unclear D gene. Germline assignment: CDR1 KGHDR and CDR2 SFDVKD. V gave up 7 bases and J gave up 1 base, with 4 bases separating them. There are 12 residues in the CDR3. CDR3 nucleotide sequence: TGTGCCACCAGCTCGAGCAATCAGCCCCAGCATTTT. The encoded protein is CATSSSNQPQHF.

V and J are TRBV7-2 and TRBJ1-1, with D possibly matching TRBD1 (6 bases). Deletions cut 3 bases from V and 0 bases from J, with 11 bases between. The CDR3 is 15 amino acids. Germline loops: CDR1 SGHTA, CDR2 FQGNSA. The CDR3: CASSFGTSMNTEAFF. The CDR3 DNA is TGTGCCAGCAGCTTCGGGACAAGTATGAACACTGAAGCTTTCTTT.

The CDR3 nucleotides read TGTGCCAGCAGCCGAGACCCCACGGGGCGAGAGGAAAAACTGTTTTTT. Its translation is CASSRDPTGREEKLFF. The chain is built from TRBV27 and TRBJ1-4, with D possibly being TRBD1 (5 bases). V was cut by 6 bases and J by 8 bases, with 22 bases left in between. Germline V lookup: CDR1 MNHEY, CDR2 SMNVEV (reference sequence). There are 16 residues in the CDR3.

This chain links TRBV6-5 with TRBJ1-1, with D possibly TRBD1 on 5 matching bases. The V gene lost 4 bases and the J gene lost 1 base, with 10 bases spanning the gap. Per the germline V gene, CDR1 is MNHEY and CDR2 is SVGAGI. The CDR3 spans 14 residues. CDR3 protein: CASSFRRANTEAFF. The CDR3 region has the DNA TGTGCCAGCAGTTTCCGCAGGGCGAACACTGAAGCTTTCTTT.

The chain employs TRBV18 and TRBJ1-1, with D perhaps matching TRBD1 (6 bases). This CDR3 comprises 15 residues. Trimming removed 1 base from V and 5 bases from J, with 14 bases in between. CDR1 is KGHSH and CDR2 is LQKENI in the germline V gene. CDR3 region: CASSPRGGDTTEAFF. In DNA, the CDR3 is TGTGCCAGCTCACCACGGGGGGGCGATACGACTGAAGCTTTCTTT.

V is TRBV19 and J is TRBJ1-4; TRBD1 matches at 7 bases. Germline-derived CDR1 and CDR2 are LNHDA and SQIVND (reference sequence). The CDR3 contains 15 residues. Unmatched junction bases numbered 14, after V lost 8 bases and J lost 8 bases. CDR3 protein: CASGGGTVLEEKLFF. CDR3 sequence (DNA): TGTGCCAGTGGAGGCGGGACAGTCCTTGAAGAAAAACTGTTTTTT. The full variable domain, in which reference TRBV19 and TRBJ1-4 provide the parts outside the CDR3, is DGGITQSPKYLFRKEGQNVTLSCEQNLNHDAMYWYRQDPGQGLRLIYYSQIVNDFQKGDIAEGYSVSREKKESFPLTVTSAQKNPTAFYLCASGGGTVLEEKLFFGSGTQLSVL.

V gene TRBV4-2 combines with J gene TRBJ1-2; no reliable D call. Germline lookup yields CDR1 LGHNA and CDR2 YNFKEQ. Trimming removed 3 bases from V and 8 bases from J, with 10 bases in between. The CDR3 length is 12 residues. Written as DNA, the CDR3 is TGTGCCAGCAGCCAGGTAGATAGGGGCTACACCTTC. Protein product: CASSQVDRGYTF.

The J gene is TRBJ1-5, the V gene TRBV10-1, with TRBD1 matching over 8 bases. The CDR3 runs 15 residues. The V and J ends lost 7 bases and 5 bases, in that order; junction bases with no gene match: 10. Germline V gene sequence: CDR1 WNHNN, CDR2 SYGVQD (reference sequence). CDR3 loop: CASTRPGQGHQPQHF. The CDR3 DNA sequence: TGCGCCAGCACCCGCCCCGGACAGGGCCATCAGCCCCAGCATTTT.

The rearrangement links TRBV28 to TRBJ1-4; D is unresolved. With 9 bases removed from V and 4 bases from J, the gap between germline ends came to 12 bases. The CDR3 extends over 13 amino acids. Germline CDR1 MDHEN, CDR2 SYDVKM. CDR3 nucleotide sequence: TGTGCCAGTGTCTCGGGATTTAATGAAAAACTGTTTTTT. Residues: CASVSGFNEKLFF.

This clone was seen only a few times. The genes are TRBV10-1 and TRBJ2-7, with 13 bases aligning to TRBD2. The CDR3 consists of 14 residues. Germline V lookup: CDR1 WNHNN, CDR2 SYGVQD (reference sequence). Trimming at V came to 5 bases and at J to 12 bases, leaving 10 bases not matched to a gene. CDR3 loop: CASSPTGTSGNPYF. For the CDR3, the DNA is TGCGCCAGCAGTCCGACCGGGACTAGCGGGAATCCGTACTTC.

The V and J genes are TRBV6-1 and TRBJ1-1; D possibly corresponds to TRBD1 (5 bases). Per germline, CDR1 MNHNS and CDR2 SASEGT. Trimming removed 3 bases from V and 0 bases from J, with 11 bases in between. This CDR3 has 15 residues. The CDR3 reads CASSESGGMNTEAFF. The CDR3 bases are TGTGCCAGCAGTGAGTCCGGGGGGATGAACACTGAAGCTTTCTTT.

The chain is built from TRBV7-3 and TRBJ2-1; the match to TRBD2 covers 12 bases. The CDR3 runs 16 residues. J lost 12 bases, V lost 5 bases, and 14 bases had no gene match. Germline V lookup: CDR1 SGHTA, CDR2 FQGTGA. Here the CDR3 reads CASSLGLAGQSVGQFF. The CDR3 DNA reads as TGTGCCAGCAGCCTCGGACTAGCGGGACAGTCTGTGGGGCAGTTCTTC.

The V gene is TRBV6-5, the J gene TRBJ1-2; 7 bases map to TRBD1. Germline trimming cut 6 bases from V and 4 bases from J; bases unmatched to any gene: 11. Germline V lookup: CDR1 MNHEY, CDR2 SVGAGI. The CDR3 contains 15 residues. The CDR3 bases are TGTGCCAGCAGCCCGGGACAGTCGTCTCTCTATGGCTACACCTTC. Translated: CASSPGQSSLYGYTF.

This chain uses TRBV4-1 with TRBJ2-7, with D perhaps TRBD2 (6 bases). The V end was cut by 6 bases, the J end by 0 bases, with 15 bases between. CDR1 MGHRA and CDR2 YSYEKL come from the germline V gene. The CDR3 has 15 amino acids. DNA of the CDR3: TGCGCCAGCAGGGCTTACTCGGGGGTCTCCTACGAGCAGTACTTC. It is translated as CASRAYSGVSYEQYF.

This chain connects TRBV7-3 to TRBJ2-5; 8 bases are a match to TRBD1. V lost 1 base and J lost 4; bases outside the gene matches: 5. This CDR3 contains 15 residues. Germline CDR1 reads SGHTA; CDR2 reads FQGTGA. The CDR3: CASSLRAGGRETQYF. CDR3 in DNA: TGTGCCAGCAGCTTAAGGGCAGGGGGCCGAGAGACCCAGTACTTC.

As DNA, the CDR3 is TGCGCCAGCAGTTCCGGGACAGGGGTCCATGGCTACACCTTC. As protein: CASSSGTGVHGYTF. V gene TRBV5-1 combines with J gene TRBJ1-2, with 10 nucleotides matching TRBD1. The CDR3 sequence is 14 residues long. V trimming: 5 bases; J trimming: 6 bases; junction bases outside the gene matches: 7. From germline, CDR1 is SGHRS and CDR2 YFSETQ.

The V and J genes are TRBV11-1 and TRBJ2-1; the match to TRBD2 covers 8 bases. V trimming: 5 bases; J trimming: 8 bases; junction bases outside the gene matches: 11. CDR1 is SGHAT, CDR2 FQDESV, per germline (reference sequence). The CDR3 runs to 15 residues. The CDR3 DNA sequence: TGTGCCAGCAGCCCGCCGGGACTAGACGCCGATGAGCAGTTCTTC. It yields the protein CASSPPGLDADEQFF.

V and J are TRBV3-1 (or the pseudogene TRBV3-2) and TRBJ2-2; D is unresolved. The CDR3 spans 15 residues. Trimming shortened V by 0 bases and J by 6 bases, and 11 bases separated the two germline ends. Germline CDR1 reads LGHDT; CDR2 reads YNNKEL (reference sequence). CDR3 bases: TGTGCCAGCAGCCAAGATGGGCCCCCACCCGGGGAGCTGTTTTTT. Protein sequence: CASSQDGPPPGELFF.

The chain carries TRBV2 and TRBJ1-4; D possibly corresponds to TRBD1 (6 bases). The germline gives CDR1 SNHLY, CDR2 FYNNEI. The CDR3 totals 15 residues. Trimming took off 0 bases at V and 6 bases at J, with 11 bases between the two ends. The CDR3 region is CASSEARGAYEKLFF. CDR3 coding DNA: TGTGCCAGCAGTGAAGCGCGGGGGGCGTATGAAAAACTGTTTTTT.

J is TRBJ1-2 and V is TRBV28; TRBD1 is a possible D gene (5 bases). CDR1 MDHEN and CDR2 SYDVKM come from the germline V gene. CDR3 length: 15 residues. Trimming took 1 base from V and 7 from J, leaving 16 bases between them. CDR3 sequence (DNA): TGTGCCAGCAGTTTATCTGAGGGGTCGGTTGGTGGCTACACCTTC. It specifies CASSLSEGSVGGYTF.

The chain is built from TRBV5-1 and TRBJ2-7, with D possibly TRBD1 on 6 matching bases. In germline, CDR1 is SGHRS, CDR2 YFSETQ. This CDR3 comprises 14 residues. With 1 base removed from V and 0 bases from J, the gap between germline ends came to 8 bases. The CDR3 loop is CASSLLDSSYEQYF. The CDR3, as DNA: TGCGCCAGCAGCTTGTTGGACAGCTCCTACGAGCAGTACTTC.

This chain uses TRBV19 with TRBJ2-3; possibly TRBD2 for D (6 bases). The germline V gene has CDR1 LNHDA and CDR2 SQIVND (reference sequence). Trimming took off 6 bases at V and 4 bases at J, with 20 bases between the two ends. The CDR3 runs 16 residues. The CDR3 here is CASSHTSLGLPDTQYF. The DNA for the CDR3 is TGTGCCAGTAGCCATACATCTTTAGGACTACCAGATACGCAGTATTTT.

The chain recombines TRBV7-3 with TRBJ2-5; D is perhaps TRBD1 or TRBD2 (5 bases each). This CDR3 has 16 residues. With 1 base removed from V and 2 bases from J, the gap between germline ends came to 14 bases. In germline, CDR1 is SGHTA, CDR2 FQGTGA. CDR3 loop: CASSLRGLGVQETQYF. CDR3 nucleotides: TGTGCCAGCAGCTTAAGGGGGTTGGGGGTTCAAGAGACCCAGTACTTC.

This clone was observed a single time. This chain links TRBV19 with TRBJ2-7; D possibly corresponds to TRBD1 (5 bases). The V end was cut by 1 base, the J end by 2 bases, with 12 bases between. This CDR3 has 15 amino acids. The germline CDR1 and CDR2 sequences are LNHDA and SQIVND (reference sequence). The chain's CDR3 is CASSIGDRPPYEQYF. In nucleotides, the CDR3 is TGTGCCAGTAGTATAGGAGACAGACCCCCCTACGAGCAGTACTTC.